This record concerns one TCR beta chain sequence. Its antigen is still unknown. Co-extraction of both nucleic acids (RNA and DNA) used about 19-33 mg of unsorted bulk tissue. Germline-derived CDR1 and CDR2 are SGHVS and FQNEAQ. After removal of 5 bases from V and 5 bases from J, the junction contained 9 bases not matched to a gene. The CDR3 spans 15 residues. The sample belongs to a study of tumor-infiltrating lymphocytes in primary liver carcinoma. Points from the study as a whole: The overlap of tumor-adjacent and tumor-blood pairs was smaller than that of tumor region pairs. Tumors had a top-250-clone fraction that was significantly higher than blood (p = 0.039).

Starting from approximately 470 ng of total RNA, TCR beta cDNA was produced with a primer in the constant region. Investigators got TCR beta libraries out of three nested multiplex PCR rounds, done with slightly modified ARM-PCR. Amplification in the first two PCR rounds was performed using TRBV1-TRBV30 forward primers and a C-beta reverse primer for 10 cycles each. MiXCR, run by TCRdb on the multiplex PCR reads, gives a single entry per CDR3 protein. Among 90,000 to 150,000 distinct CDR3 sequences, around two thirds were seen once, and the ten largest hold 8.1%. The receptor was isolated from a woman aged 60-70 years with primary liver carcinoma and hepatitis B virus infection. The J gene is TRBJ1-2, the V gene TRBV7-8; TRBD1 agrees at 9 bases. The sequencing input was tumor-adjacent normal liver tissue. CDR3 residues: CASSQETGGWYGYTF. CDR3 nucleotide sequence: TGTGCCAGCAGCCAAGAGACAGGGGGATGGTATGGCTACACCTTC.